This T cell receptor (beta chain) was found in a study of blood T cell repertoires in COVID-19. Background on the study: Spain, Italy and the United States supplied samples that represented acute and convalescent COVID-19. In each case, the material was cDNA or gDNA derived from T cells, B-cell-depleted T cells, or PBMCs.

In the source study's methods: Counts of nucleated cells, estimated from reference gene primer amplification, were obtained. Repertoires were generated with immunoSEQ multiplex PCR, while TCRdb's copy carries only in-frame clones and drops some. D and trimming were read from the DNA, whereas the V and J calls and clone size are those reported in that table. The profile shows approximately 150,000 clones, approximately 86% of them singletons. In germline, CDR1 is MNHEY, CDR2 SMNVEV (reference sequence). V was shortened by 1 base and J by 3 bases, with 10 bases between the two germline ends. CDR3 length equals 14 residues.

Material for sequencing was peripheral blood. The source is a man in his 70s with acute or convalescent COVID-19. The V gene is TRBV27, the J gene TRBJ2-7; D perhaps matches TRBD1 (6 bases). The CDR3 protein is CASSLYPGDYEQYF. The CDR3 region has the DNA TGTGCCAGCAGTTTATACCCAGGGGACTACGAGCAGTACTTC.